What follows are 17 T cell receptor beta chains derived from one specimen sequenced in a study of blood T cell repertoires in COVID-19. Assay: immunoSEQ multiplex PCR; the TCRdb copy retains only in-frame clones and omits some. The sample has fewer than 250,000 clones, around four fifths seen once; the top ten hold about 8.9%. Sequencing was performed on peripheral blood. The receptors shown here come from a woman in her fifties or sixties with acute or convalescent COVID-19.

The sample holds one count of this clone. CDR3 DNA: TGTGCCAGCAGCTCCATCCAGGGCTGGGAGACCCAGTACTTC. Protein product: CASSSIQGWETQYF. V is TRBV11-2 and J is TRBJ2-5; possibly TRBD1 for D (5 bases). The CDR3 covers 14 residues. Germline CDR1 SGHAT, CDR2 FQNNGV. Trimming shortened V by 4 bases and J by 5 bases, and 14 bases separated the two germline ends. Full variable domain (missing parts from reference TRBV11-2 and TRBJ2-5): EAGVAQSPRYKIIEKRQSVAFWCNPISGHATLYWYQQILGQGPKLLIQFQNNGVVDDSQLPKDRFSAERLKGVDSTLKIQPAKLEDSAVYLCASSSIQGWETQYFGPGTRLLVL.

This sequence joins TRBV2 and TRBJ2-1, with D perhaps TRBD1 (5 bases). The CDR3 covers 14 residues. Between the trimmed V and J ends, which lost 5 bases and 2 bases, there was a span of 10 bases. Germline CDR1 SNHLY, CDR2 FYNNEI. The CDR3 region is CASSTLGAYNEQFF. The CDR3 DNA sequence: TGTGCCAGCAGTACGCTAGGGGCCTACAATGAGCAGTTCTTC.

DNA of the CDR3: TGTGCCAGCAGCCGGGGGGGTCTAGCGGGTGGTACAATCTACGAGCAGTACTTC. Residues: CASSRGGLAGGTIYEQYF. The rearrangement joins TRBV7-2 to TRBJ2-7; 8 bases match TRBD2. Per the germline V gene, CDR1 is SGHTA and CDR2 is FQGNSA. The CDR3 is 18 residues long. V trimming: 5 bases; J trimming: 3 bases; junction bases outside the gene matches: 18.

This clone came up a few times. The chain uses TRBV11-1 and TRBJ2-1, with TRBD2 matching over 7 bases. The V segment lost 3 bases and the J segment 4 bases; nucleotides outside the gene matches: 6. This CDR3 comprises 15 residues. The germline V gene has CDR1 SGHAT and CDR2 FQDESV (reference sequence). Here the CDR3 reads CASSFLADRYNEQFF. CDR3 coding DNA: TGTGCCAGCAGCTTTCTAGCGGATCGTTACAATGAGCAGTTCTTC. The full variable domain, its missing parts supplied by reference TRBV11-1 and TRBJ2-1, is EAEVAQSPRYKITEKSQAVAFWCDPISGHATLYWYRQILGQGPELLVQFQDESVVDDSQLPKDRFSAERLKGVDSTLKIQPAELGDSAMYLCASSFLADRYNEQFFGPGTRLTVL.

The chain carries TRBV6-4 and TRBJ2-1; 11 bases line up with TRBD2. The germline gives CDR1 MRHNA, CDR2 SNTAGT. With 6 bases clipped from V and 8 bases from J, the junction kept 9 bases outside the gene matches. There are 15 residues in the CDR3. The CDR3 protein is CASSPTSGRGDEQFF. Written as DNA, the CDR3 is TGTGCCAGCAGCCCCACTAGCGGGAGAGGTGATGAGCAGTTCTTC.

This clone has just one count. The sample holds other DNA sequences that translate to the same CDR3. This chain links TRBV13 with TRBJ1-2, with 10 bases identical to TRBD1. The V gene end was trimmed by 2 bases and the J gene end by 11 bases; junction bases not matched to a gene: 11. Germline V gene data show CDR1 as PRHDT and CDR2 as FYEKMQ (reference sequence). The CDR3 length is 15 residues. Written as DNA, the CDR3 is TGTGCCAGCAGCTTAACCGGGACAGGGGTCGGTGGTTACACCTTC. Protein: CASSLTGTGVGGYTF.

For this clone: The same CDR3 also results from other DNA sequences found in this sample. V and J are TRBV5-1 and TRBJ1-2; D gene uncertain. The CDR3 runs to 13 residues. The V end was cut by 0 bases, the J end by 1 base, with 4 bases between. The V gene's germline CDR1 is SGHRS and CDR2 YFSETQ. In nucleotides, the CDR3 is TGCGCCAGCAGCTTGGACAGTAACTATGGCTACACCTTC. This sequence encodes CASSLDSNYGYTF.

A single count supports this clone. The chain's CDR3 is CAWSLTLLTGISGNTIYF. CDR3 coding DNA: TGTGCCTGGAGTCTGACCTTACTAACAGGGATCTCTGGAAACACCATATATTTT. V and J are TRBV30 and TRBJ1-3; tentative D call: TRBD1 (6 bases). This CDR3 is 18 amino acids long. Trimming took off 2 bases at V and 0 bases at J, with 20 bases between the two ends. Germline CDR1 reads GTSNPN; CDR2 reads SVGIG (reference sequence).

The genes are TRBV7-6 and TRBJ2-1; TRBD2 matches 13 bases. V trimming: 5 bases; J trimming: 0 bases; junction bases outside the gene matches: 7. Germline V gene lookup returns CDR1 SGHVS and CDR2 FNYEAQ. The CDR3 loop spans 18 amino acids. Written as DNA, the CDR3 is TGTGCCAGCAGCCCGAGAGGGACTAGCGGGACCTCCTACAATGAGCAGTTCTTC. This translates into CASSPRGTSGTSYNEQFF.

The CDR3 protein is CASRGQREGPLEQYF. DNA of the CDR3: TGTGCCAGCAGGGGCCAGCGGGAGGGCCCTCTGGAGCAGTACTTC. The chain is built from TRBV28 and TRBJ2-7, with 10 bases lining up with TRBD2. Germline trimming cut 6 bases from V and 7 bases from J; bases unmatched to any gene: 12. Germline V gene lookup returns CDR1 MDHEN and CDR2 SYDVKM. The CDR3 consists of 15 residues.

CDR3 in amino acids: CSVEDRGSPYGYTF. The CDR3 DNA is TGCAGCGTTGAAGATCGAGGCAGTCCCTATGGCTACACCTTC. The V gene is TRBV29-1, the J gene TRBJ1-2; D not certain. V shed 0 bases and J shed 4 bases, with 12 bases lying between them. The V gene's germline CDR1 is SQVTM and CDR2 ANQGSEA. This CDR3 spans 14 amino acids.

This clone was seen only a few times. The chain has TRBV24-1 and TRBJ1-5; TRBD1 matches 10 bases. The CDR3 is 16 residues long. The trim removed 4 bases at V and 5 bases at J, leaving 7 bases unmatched. CDR1 and CDR2 (germline): KGHDR, SFDVKD. The CDR3: CATSDSGQGGHQPQHF. CDR3 in DNA: TGTGCCACCAGTGACTCAGGACAGGGGGGACATCAGCCCCAGCATTTT.

V usage is TRBV27 and J usage is TRBJ1-2; 7 bases map to TRBD1. V trimming: 3 bases; J trimming: 6 bases; junction bases outside the gene matches: 4. This CDR3 is 13 amino acids long. Germline-derived CDR1 and CDR2 are MNHEY and SMNVEV (reference sequence). CDR3 sequence reads: CASSFRQGHGYTF. The CDR3 coding sequence is TGTGCCAGCAGTTTCCGACAGGGCCATGGCTACACCTTC.

The chain is built from TRBV29-1 and TRBJ1-1, with 7 bases that match TRBD1. The CDR3 totals 12 residues. Per germline, CDR1 SQVTM and CDR2 ANQGSEA. V shed 7 bases and J 6 bases; nucleotides not matched to a gene: 8. The DNA of the CDR3 is TGCAGCGACGTGGGACAGCCGGCTGAAGCTTTCTTT. Amino acids: CSDVGQPAEAFF.

This clone was observed a handful of times. CDR3 in amino acids: CASGLGQGTNTGELFF. The CDR3 coding sequence is TGTGCTAGTGGTTTGGGACAGGGGACTAACACCGGGGAGCTGTTTTTT. The chain employs TRBV12-5 and TRBJ2-2; 8 nucleotides align to TRBD1. This CDR3 is 16 amino acids long. Germline V gives CDR1 LGHNT, CDR2 FRNRAP. The trim removed 1 base at V and 2 bases at J, leaving 3 bases unmatched.

As to this clone: The sample carries other DNA sequences with the same CDR3. The rearrangement links TRBV7-3 to TRBJ2-7, with a weak D call TRBD1 (6 bases). This CDR3 spans 12 amino acids. Trimming cost V 1 base and J 6 bases, with 7 bases left between them. Germline lookup yields CDR1 SGHTA and CDR2 FQGTGA. Here the CDR3 reads CASSLIGGEQYF. The DNA of the CDR3 is TGTGCCAGCAGCTTAATAGGGGGCGAGCAGTACTTC.

The rearrangement uses TRBV6-1 and TRBJ1-2; 7 bases map to TRBD1. CDR3 length: 14 amino acids. Per the germline V gene, CDR1 is MNHNS and CDR2 is SASEGT. Trimming took 5 bases from V and 2 from J; bases not matched to a gene: 5. The CDR3 sequence: CASSSQTGNYGYTF. In DNA, the CDR3 is TGTGCCAGCAGTTCCCAGACAGGGAACTATGGCTACACCTTC.